The T cell receptor (beta chain) described here comes from a study of shared clonotypes between healthy human individuals. In germline, CDR1 is MNHNS, CDR2 SASEGT. CDR3 length equals 13 residues. The V and J ends lost 1 base and 12 bases respectively, with 15 bases between them. TCRdb keeps only in-frame clones here, not all; method: immunoSEQ multiplex PCR. The table records about 510,000 clones, about 96% of them present only once. Findings and limits, study-wide: Non-shared clonotypes were found to have lower generation probabilities than the clonotypes that were shared by all four of the sorted-subset donors. Around 5% of naive CD4 clonotypes were shared across a handful of donors. Sharing of clonotypes among donors was expected to vary with sequencing depth.

Details on this clone: No antigen is known for it.

All of the donors resided in Nashville, Tennessee, and each was a Caucasian adult. The chain combines TRBV6-1 with TRBJ1-2; D gene ambiguous. This clonotype was sampled from a woman in her 30s in good health. The sequenced material came from naive CD4+ T cells sorted from blood. This sample's subset: CD45RA+ positively selected. CDR3 in DNA: TGTGCCAGCAGTGAAGGGGAGATGAGAAGCAACACCTTC. It yields the protein CASSEGEMRSNTF.